The rows below give T cell receptor beta chains drawn from one sample of a study of human CD8 memory T cell subsets. TCRdb reanalyzed the 5' RACE reads and collapses them to one entry per CDR3 protein, without DNA. Across roughly 5,700 distinct CDR3 sequences, the top ten clones capture around 28% of the sample. Sequenced sample: CD8+ effector memory T cells (TEM) sorted from PBMCs. Receptors were obtained from a human donor in good health. Each CDR3 is given with its conserved first and last residue. Some rows mark clone size as missing; the rest say once, few, many or name a class of expanded clone.

-,TRBV27,TRBJ1-2,14,CASSLNRENYGYTF
medium-sized,TRBV28,TRBJ2-7,15,CASNPSGTGNYEQYF
-,TRBV10-2,TRBJ2-7,15,CASSDSIAGGHEQYF
-,TRBV25-1,TRBJ2-1,15,CASSGESQRYNEQFF
-,TRBV12-3/TRBV12-4,TRBJ2-5,14,CASSLPLGGETQYF
medium-sized,TRBV6-2/TRBV6-3,TRBJ1-5,13,CASSLEAIQPQHF
-,TRBV4-1,TRBJ2-3,14,CASSQEGGTDTQYF
-,TRBV7-7,TRBJ2-5,13,CASSSTGQETQYF
-,TRBV24-1,TRBJ2-2,17,CATSAPGVVFDTGELFF
medium-sized,TRBV7-3,TRBJ2-1,16,CASSLWPAGLNNEQFF
-,TRBV29-1,TRBJ1-2,14,CSVEGDRDDYGYTF
-,TRBV7-9,TRBJ1-2,12,CASSLLGDGYTF
-,TRBV18,TRBJ1-5,15,CASSETGYLDQPQHF
-,TRBV5-4,TRBJ2-1,18,CASSLGTRGRWAYNEQFF
-,TRBV20-1,TRBJ2-1,16,CSASGNSGRTWDEQFF
-,TRBV6-5,TRBJ2-1,15,CASSIDRGSYNEQFF
-,TRBV6-2/TRBV6-3,TRBJ2-5,15,CASRERLAGVIAQYF
large,TRBV12-5,TRBJ2-1,13,CASAHSRNFEQFF
medium-sized,TRBV10-2,TRBJ2-3,13,CASGQGGTDTQYF
-,TRBV12-3/TRBV12-4,TRBJ2-3,14,CASTEWASPDTQYF
-,TRBV19,TRBJ1-5,13,CASSISLGRPQHF
medium-sized,TRBV7-9,TRBJ1-6,15,CASSRAGTEDSPLHF
-,TRBV4-2,TRBJ1-5,16,CASSQSPFSSGQPQHF